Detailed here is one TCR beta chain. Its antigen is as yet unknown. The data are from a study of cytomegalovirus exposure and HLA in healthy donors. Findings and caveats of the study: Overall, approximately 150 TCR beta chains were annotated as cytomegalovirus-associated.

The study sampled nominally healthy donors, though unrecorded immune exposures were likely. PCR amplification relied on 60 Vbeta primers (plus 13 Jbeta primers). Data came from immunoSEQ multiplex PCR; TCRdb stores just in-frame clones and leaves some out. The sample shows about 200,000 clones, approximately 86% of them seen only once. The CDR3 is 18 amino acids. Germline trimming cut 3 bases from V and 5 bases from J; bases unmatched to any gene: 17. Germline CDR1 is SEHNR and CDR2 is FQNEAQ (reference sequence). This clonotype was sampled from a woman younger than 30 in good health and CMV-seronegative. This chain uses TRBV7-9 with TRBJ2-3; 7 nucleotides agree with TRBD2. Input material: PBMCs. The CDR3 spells CASSFPAIRGGPKDTQYF. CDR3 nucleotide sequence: TGTGCCAGCAGCTTCCCTGCTATCCGGGGAGGGCCTAAAGATACGCAGTATTTT.